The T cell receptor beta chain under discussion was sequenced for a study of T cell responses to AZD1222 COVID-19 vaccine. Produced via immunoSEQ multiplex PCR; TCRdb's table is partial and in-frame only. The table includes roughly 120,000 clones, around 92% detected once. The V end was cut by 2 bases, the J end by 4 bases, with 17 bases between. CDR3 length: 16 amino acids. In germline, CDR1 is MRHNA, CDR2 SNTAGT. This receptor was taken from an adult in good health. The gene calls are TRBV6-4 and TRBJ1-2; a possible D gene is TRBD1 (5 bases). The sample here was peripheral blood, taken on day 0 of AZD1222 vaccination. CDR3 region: CASSDTPQGGPYGYTF. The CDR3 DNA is TGTGCCAGCAGTGACACACCCCAGGGCGGACCCTATGGCTACACCTTC.